The rows below give T cell receptor beta chains drawn from one sample of a study of response to subunit inactivated influenza vaccine. TCRdb independently ran MiXCR on the RT-PCR reads; one entry per CDR3 protein. The data hold about 540,000 distinct CDR3 sequences, with under 30% observed a single time. This sample was shared with a second study, whose subject was T cells expressing NK-cell markers.

Sequenced material: CD4+ T cells sorted from PBMCs, taken 12 days after vaccination. Source of these receptors: a man aged 50-59 years who received an inactivated influenza vaccine. The CDR3 runs from the conserved cysteine through the conserved F or W. The order of the fields is V gene, J gene, D gene, clone size, CDR3 DNA, CDR3 protein. D genes are given only for firm matches. The size of a clone is reported for some rows only, either as once, few or many, or as a class for expanded clones.

TRBV7-2	TRBJ2-7	TRBD2	few	TGTGCCAGCAGCGCCCCAAGGGCGGGAGAGGACGAGCAGTACTTC	CASSAPRAGEDEQYF
TRBV7-9	TRBJ2-1	-	-	TGTGCCAGCAGCCCCTACAGTCACAATGAGCAGTTCTTC	CASSPYSHNEQFF
TRBV5-1	TRBJ2-5	-	-	TGCGCCAGCAGCTTGGTGCAGGGGTCGCCAGAGACCCAGTACTTC	CASSLVQGSPETQYF
TRBV20-1	TRBJ2-4	TRBD1	few	TGCAGTGCCCCGGACAGGGAAGTAGCCAAAAACATTCAGTACTTC	CSAPDREVAKNIQYF
TRBV5-1	TRBJ2-2	TRBD1	-	TGCGCCAGCAGCTTTGGGACAGGGAAAAACGCGAACACCGGGGAGCTGTTTTTT	CASSFGTGKNANTGELFF
TRBV5-1	TRBJ2-6	TRBD1	-	TGCGCCAGCAGCCCAACGCTGGGACAGGGAGGCAACGTCCTGACTTTC	CASSPTLGQGGNVLTF
TRBV20-1	TRBJ2-5	-	few	TGCAGCGATTTGGTAGGGGCGGCCCAAGAGACCCAGTACTTC	CSDLVGAAQETQYF
TRBV7-2	TRBJ1-1	-	few	TGTGCCAGCAGCTTAGTTGGCGATGCTGAAGCTTTCTTT	CASSLVGDAEAFF
TRBV5-1	TRBJ2-7	-	-	TGCGCCAGCAGCTTTGGGGGAGGAAACCAGTACGAGCAGTACTTC	CASSFGGGNQYEQYF
TRBV9	TRBJ2-7	TRBD1	-	TGTGCCAGCAGCGCCACCGGGACAGCCTACGAGCAGTACTTC	CASSATGTAYEQYF
TRBV20-1	TRBJ1-2	TRBD1	few	TGCAGTGCTCCCGGGACAGGAGGAAATTTGGGTGGCTACACCTTC	CSAPGTGGNLGGYTF
TRBV15	TRBJ1-4	-	-	TGTGCCACCAGCAGAGGATCGGGGGAACTGTTTTTT	CATSRGSGELFF
TRBV7-9	TRBJ2-7	TRBD1	many	TGTGCCAGCAGCCCCCAGGGGGTATACGAGCAGTACTTC	CASSPQGVYEQYF
TRBV29-1	TRBJ1-1	-	-	TGCAGCGTTGGCAGATTTAACACTGAAGCTTTCTTT	CSVGRFNTEAFF